Following are 9 T cell receptor beta chains from one sample sequenced in a study of T-cell reconstitution after alpha-beta-depleted transplantation in children. Researchers prepared the TCRbeta library using unique molecular identifiers, the study reports. TCRdb analysed the PCR reads with MiXCR anew, one entry per CDR3 protein. Of 750,000 to 950,000 distinct CDR3 sequences listed, around 15% were seen once; the top ten hold about 5%. The specimen comprised PBMCs, mostly from graft donor cells, sampled 360 days after TCRalphabeta/CD19-depleted stem cell transplant. These receptor sequences come from a male patient between 5 and 17 years old who had a stem cell transplant for acute lymphoblastic leukemia, so the T cells may come from the graft donor.

V is TRBV20-1 and J is TRBJ1-2; 9 positions match TRBD1. Germline V lookup: CDR1 DFQATT, CDR2 SNEGSKA (reference sequence). CDR3 size: 12 residues. V lost 8 bases and J lost 3; bases outside the gene matches: 4. CDR3 amino acids: CSFDRGDYGYTF. The CDR3 DNA sequence: TGCAGTTTCGACAGGGGGGACTATGGCTACACCTTC.

The V and J genes are TRBV10-2 and TRBJ1-2, with D perhaps TRBD1 (6 bases). The CDR3 sequence is 15 residues long. Trimming took off 6 bases at V and 4 bases at J, with 18 bases between the two ends. Germline assignment: CDR1 WSHSY and CDR2 SAAADI. CDR3 protein: CASRGLGTRGYGYTF. CDR3 bases: TGCGCCAGCAGGGGCTTAGGGACAAGGGGCTATGGCTACACCTTC.

DNA for the CDR3: TGTGCCACCAGAACGAAGATGGGGACAGCGGCCACCGGGGAGCTGTTTTTT. Protein sequence: CATRTKMGTAATGELFF. The chain carries TRBV7-6 and TRBJ2-2; 7 nucleotides agree with TRBD1. Trimming took 10 bases from V and 4 from J; bases not matched to a gene: 18. CDR1 and CDR2 (germline): SGHVS, FNYEAQ. CDR3 size: 17 residues.

This clonotype was counted between two and nine times. Here the CDR3 reads CSAMTGAPGSPLHF. The CDR3 DNA follows: TGCAGTGCTATGACAGGGGCGCCAGGTTCACCCCTCCACTTT. The chain has TRBV20-1 and TRBJ1-6; 8 bases match TRBD1. The V gene's germline CDR1 is DFQATT and CDR2 SNEGSKA (reference sequence). This CDR3 contains 14 residues. The V and J ends lost 4 bases and 9 bases, in that order; junction bases with no gene match: 8.

A few counts support this clonotype. This rearrangement joins TRBV19 to TRBJ2-3; weak D call: TRBD2 (5 bases). This CDR3 contains 13 residues. Trimming removed 6 bases at V and 3 bases at J, with 10 bases between. CDR1 and CDR2 (germline): LNHDA, SQIVND (reference sequence). CDR3 sequence: CASSGMGTDTQYF. CDR3 coding DNA: TGTGCCAGTAGCGGGATGGGGACAGATACGCAGTATTTT.

The chain couples TRBV6-2 or TRBV6-3 to TRBJ2-1, with 7 positions matching TRBD2. V gave up 4 bases and J gave up 7 bases; unmatched junction bases: 13. CDR3 length: 16 residues. CDR1 is MNHEY and CDR2 is SVGEGT in the germline V gene. CDR3 residues: CASSSLLALLGNEQFF. In DNA form, the CDR3 reads TGTGCCAGCAGTTCCTTACTAGCGCTGCTGGGGAATGAGCAGTTCTTC.

This clonotype was observed a few times. This rearrangement joins TRBV3-1 to TRBJ2-4; TRBD1 is a possible D gene (6 bases). Germline CDR1 and CDR2: LGHDT and YNNKEL (reference sequence). Deletions cut 4 bases from V and 8 bases from J, with 15 bases between. This CDR3 is 14 amino acids long. The CDR3 DNA reads TGTGCCAGCAGCCCACTGTTAACAGGGCACATTCAGTACTTC. Translated, it gives CASSPLLTGHIQYF.

This clonotype was detected only a few times. V gene TRBV20-1 combines with J gene TRBJ1-1; TRBD1 is a possible D gene (6 bases). The V end was cut by 5 bases, the J end by 4 bases, with 17 bases between. Germline CDR1 DFQATT, CDR2 SNEGSKA (reference sequence). The CDR3 length is 14 residues. CDR3 residues: CSAGKDSVGTEAFF. The DNA of the CDR3 is TGCAGTGCTGGAAAGGACAGCGTAGGCACTGAAGCTTTCTTT.

This chain uses TRBV29-1 with TRBJ2-2; D is unresolved. CDR3 size: 11 residues. Germline-derived CDR1 and CDR2 are SQVTM and ANQGSEA. V was pared by 6 bases and J by 1 base, with 3 bases between. CDR3 sequence: CSVQNTGELFF. The DNA of the CDR3 is TGCAGCGTCCAGAACACCGGGGAGCTGTTTTTT.